A single sample is the source of the 7 T cell receptor beta chains below, sequenced in a study of liver allograft versus peripheral blood T cells. Looking at the study overall: Comparisons were made between T cell receptor repertoires found in transplanted livers and those circulating in recipients' peripheral blood.

One entry per CDR3 protein, called by TCRdb with MiXCR from the reads. The data show about 9,200 distinct CDR3 sequences, about 20% seen once. These receptors were taken from a human patient who had a liver transplant. Some T cells may trace back to the graft donor.

In this sample, this clonotype is medium-sized (0.01 to 0.1%). This chain links TRBV6-5 with TRBJ1-5; TRBD1 might be the D (5 bases). V gave up 4 bases and J gave up 6 bases, with 19 bases separating them. The CDR3 extends over 16 amino acids. CDR1 is MNHEY, CDR2 SVGAGI, per germline. The CDR3 DNA follows: TGTGCCAGCAGTTGGGACCCGACCAATCGAGGTCAGCCCCAGCATTTT. This codes for CASSWDPTNRGQPQHF.

This clonotype turned up a few times. The chain has TRBV29-1 and TRBJ2-7; tentative D call: TRBD2 (6 bases). CDR3 length: 12 amino acids. Trimming pared 5 bases from V and 2 bases from J, leaving 10 bases between. From germline, CDR1 is SQVTM and CDR2 ANQGSEA. The CDR3 loop reads CSVTGETYEQYF. The CDR3 DNA follows: TGCAGCGTTACGGGAGAGACCTACGAGCAGTACTTC.

By proportion, this clonotype is medium-sized (0.01 to 0.1%). The chain couples TRBV18 to TRBJ1-5; D unclear. The V end was cut by 4 bases, the J end by 0 bases, with 13 bases between. CDR3 length: 16 residues. CDR1 is KGHSH, CDR2 LQKENI, per germline. In nucleotides, the CDR3 is TGTGCCAGCTCACAAGAAGGTAGGGATAGCAATCAGCCCCAGCATTTT. Amino acid sequence: CASSQEGRDSNQPQHF.

In this sample, this clonotype is medium-sized (0.01 to 0.1%). The chain couples TRBV18 to TRBJ2-5; 8 bases fit TRBD1. This CDR3 is 16 amino acids long. With 4 bases clipped from V and 1 base from J, the junction kept 8 bases outside the gene matches. Germline V lookup: CDR1 KGHSH, CDR2 LQKENI. CDR3 in amino acids: CASSLDRGQIQETQYF. In nucleotides, the CDR3 is TGTGCCAGCTCACTCGACAGGGGCCAAATCCAAGAGACCCAGTACTTC. Full variable domain (rest looked up from reference TRBV18 and TRBJ2-5): NAGVMQNPRHLVRRRGQEARLRCSPMKGHSHVYWYRQLPEEGLKFMVYLQKENIIDESGMPKERFSAEFPKEGPSILRIQQVVRGDSAAYFCASSLDRGQIQETQYFGPGTRLLVL.

The chain carries TRBV10-3 and TRBJ1-5, with 8 bases fitting TRBD1. Germline trimming cut 0 bases from V and 4 bases from J; bases unmatched to any gene: 11. Germline V gene data show CDR1 as ENHRY and CDR2 as SYGVKD. The CDR3 runs to 18 residues. CDR3 DNA: TGTGCCATCAGTGAGTCGAGACCAGGGGGCGCGGGTAATCAGCCCCAGCATTTT. Amino acid sequence: CAISESRPGGAGNQPQHF.

This sequence joins TRBV28 and TRBJ1-5, with no clear D. V was trimmed by 1 base and J by 7 bases, leaving 8 bases between them. Germline V gene sequence: CDR1 MDHEN, CDR2 SYDVKM. The CDR3 totals 13 residues. CDR3 nucleotides: TGTGCCAGCAGTTTATTAAACGGGCAGCCCCAGCATTTT. The encoded protein is CASSLLNGQPQHF.

This clonotype occurred many times. The rearrangement uses TRBV19 and TRBJ2-3; 8 nucleotides line up with TRBD1. This CDR3 has 13 amino acids. The V and J ends lost 6 bases and 6 bases, in that order; junction bases with no gene match: 5. Germline loops: CDR1 LNHDA, CDR2 SQIVND (reference sequence). The chain's CDR3 is CASRQGVGDTQYF. DNA for the CDR3: TGTGCCAGTAGACAGGGGGTCGGTGATACGCAGTATTTT.